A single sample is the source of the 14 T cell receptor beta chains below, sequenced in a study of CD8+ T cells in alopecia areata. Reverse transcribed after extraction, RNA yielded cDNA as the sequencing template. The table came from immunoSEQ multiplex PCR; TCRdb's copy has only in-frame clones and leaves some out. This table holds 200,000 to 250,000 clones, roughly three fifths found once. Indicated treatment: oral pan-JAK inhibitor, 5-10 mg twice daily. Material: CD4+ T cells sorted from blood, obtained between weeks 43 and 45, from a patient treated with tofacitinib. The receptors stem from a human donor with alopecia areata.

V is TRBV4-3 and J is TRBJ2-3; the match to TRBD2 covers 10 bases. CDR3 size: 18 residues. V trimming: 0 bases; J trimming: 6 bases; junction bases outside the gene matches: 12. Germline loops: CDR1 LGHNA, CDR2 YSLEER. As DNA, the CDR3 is TGCGCCAGCAGCCAAGATCCCGTTACTAGCGGGGCTCGGGATACGCAGTATTTT. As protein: CASSQDPVTSGARDTQYF.

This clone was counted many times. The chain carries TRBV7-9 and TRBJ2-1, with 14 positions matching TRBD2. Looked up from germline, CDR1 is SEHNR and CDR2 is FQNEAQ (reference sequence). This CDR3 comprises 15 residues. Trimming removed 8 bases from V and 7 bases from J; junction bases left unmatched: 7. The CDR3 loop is CASWTGLAGDNEQFF. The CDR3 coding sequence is TGTGCCAGCTGGACGGGACTAGCGGGGGATAATGAGCAGTTCTTC. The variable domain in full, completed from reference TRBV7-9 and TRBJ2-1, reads DTGVSQNPRHKITKRGQNVTFRCDPISEHNRLYWYRQTLGQGPEFLTYFQNEAQLEKSRLLSDRFSAERPKGSFSTLEIQRTEQGDSAMYLCASWTGLAGDNEQFFGPGTRLTVL.

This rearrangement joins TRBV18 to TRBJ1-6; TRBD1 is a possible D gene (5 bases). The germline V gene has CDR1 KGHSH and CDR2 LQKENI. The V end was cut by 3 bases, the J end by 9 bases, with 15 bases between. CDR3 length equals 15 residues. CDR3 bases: TGTGCCAGCTCACCCGACGTGCAGGGTTCTTCACCCCTCCACTTT. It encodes CASSPDVQGSSPLHF.

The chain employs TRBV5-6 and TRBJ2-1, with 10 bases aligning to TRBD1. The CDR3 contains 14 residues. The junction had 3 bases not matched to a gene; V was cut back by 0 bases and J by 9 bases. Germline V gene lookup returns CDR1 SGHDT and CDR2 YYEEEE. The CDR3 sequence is CASSLGQGAFEQFF. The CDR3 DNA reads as TGTGCCAGCAGCTTGGGACAGGGGGCGTTTGAGCAGTTCTTC.

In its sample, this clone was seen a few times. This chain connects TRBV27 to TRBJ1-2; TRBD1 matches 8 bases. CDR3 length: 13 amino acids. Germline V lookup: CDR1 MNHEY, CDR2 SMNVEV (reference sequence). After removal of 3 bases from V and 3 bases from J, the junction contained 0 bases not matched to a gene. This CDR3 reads CASSLTGDYGYTF. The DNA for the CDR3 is TGTGCCAGCAGTTTGACAGGGGACTATGGCTACACCTTC.

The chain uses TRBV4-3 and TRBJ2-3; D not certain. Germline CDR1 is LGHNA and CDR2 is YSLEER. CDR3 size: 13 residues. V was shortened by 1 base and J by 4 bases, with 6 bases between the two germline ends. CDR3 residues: CASSQGESDTQYF. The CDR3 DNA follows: TGCGCCAGCAGCCAAGGGGAATCAGATACGCAGTATTTT.

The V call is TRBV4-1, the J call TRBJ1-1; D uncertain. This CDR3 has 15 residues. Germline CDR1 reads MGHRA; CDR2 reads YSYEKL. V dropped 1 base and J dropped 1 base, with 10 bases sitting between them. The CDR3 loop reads CASSQGESRNTEAFF. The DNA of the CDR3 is TGCGCCAGCAGCCAAGGCGAGTCCAGGAACACTGAAGCTTTCTTT.

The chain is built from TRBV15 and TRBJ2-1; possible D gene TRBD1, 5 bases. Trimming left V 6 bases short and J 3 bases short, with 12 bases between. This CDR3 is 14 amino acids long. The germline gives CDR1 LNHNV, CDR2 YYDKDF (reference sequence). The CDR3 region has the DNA TGTGCCACCAGTAGGACAACAAGCTACAATGAGCAGTTCTTC. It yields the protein CATSRTTSYNEQFF.

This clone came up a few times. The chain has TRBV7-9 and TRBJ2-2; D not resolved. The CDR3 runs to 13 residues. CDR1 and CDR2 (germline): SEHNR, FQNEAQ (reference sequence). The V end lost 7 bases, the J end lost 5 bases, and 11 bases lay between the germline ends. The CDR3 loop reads CASILSRTGELFF. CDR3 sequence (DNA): TGTGCCAGCATCCTTTCCCGTACCGGGGAGCTGTTTTTT.

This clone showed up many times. The CDR3 region has the DNA TGTGCCAGCAGCTTAGACAGGACTAGCGGCGAGCAGTTCTTC. Its protein is CASSLDRTSGEQFF. This chain joins TRBV7-2 and TRBJ2-1, with 10 bases matching TRBD2. J lost 10 bases, V lost 1 base, and 4 bases had no gene match. The CDR3 has 14 residues. Germline values: CDR1 SGHTA, CDR2 FQGNSA.

The CDR3 reads CASSSPASSYNSPLHF. The CDR3 nucleotides are TGTGCCAGCAGCTCCCCGGCCAGCTCCTATAATTCACCCCTCCACTTT. The chain joins TRBV21-1 to TRBJ1-6. TRBV21-1 is an annotated pseudogene. The CDR3 loop spans 16 amino acids.

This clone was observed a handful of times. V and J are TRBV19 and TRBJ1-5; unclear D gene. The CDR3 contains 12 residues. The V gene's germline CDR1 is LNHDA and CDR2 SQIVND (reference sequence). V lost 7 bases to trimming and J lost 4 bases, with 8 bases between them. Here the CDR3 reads CASTAGNQPQHF. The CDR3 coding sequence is TGTGCCAGTACCGCGGGGAATCAGCCCCAGCATTTT.

The CDR3 region is CSVEEIGDTQYF. In nucleotides, the CDR3 is TGCAGCGTTGAAGAAATCGGGGATACGCAGTATTTT. The chain recombines TRBV29-1 with TRBJ2-3; D not certain. The CDR3 covers 12 residues. From germline, CDR1 is SQVTM and CDR2 ANQGSEA. V gave up 0 bases and J gave up 6 bases, with 7 bases separating them.

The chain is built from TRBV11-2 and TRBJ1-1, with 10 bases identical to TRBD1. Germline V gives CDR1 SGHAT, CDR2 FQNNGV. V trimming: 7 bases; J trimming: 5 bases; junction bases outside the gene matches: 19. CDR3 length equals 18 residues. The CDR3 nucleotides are TGTGCCAGCACGAGACAGCCTGGACAGGGGGTTGTGGAGACTGAAGCTTTCTTT. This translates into CASTRQPGQGVVETEAFF.